The 14 T cell receptor beta chains below all came from one sample that was sequenced in a study of cytomegalovirus exposure and HLA in healthy donors. Primers for the PCR totalled 60 Vbeta and 13 Jbeta. The table came from immunoSEQ multiplex PCR; TCRdb's copy has only in-frame clones and leaves some out. Seen here are approximately 150,000 clones, about 80% observed once, and the top ten hold less than 2%. Sequencing was done on a sample of PBMCs. The source of these receptors is a middle-aged woman in good health and CMV-seronegative.

The chain links TRBV7-2 to TRBJ2-7, with D possibly TRBD1 on 6 matching bases. Germline lookup yields CDR1 SGHTA and CDR2 FQGNSA. This CDR3 region has 16 residues. The V gene lost 0 bases and the J gene lost 1 base, with 13 bases spanning the gap. The CDR3 protein is CASSLAGGGLSYEQYF. CDR3 in DNA: TGTGCCAGCAGCTTAGCTGGGGGCGGACTTTCCTACGAGCAGTACTTC.

The rearrangement uses TRBV18 and TRBJ2-5, with 7 positions matching TRBD1. J was trimmed by 11 bases and V by 1 base; bases with no gene match: 7. Looked up from germline, CDR1 is KGHSH and CDR2 is LQKENI. The CDR3 is made up of 13 amino acids. In DNA, the CDR3 is TGTGCCAGCTCACCACAGACAGGGTATGAGCAGTACTTC. It codes for CASSPQTGYEQYF.

The chain links TRBV4-2 to TRBJ1-1; 7 nucleotides match TRBD1. The V gene end was trimmed by 2 bases and the J gene end by 3 bases; junction bases not matched to a gene: 6. Per the germline V gene, CDR1 is LGHNA and CDR2 is YNFKEQ. CDR3 length equals 15 residues. CDR3 coding DNA: TGTGCCAGCAGCCAAATACTAGACAGGGACACTGAAGCTTTCTTT. Translated, it gives CASSQILDRDTEAFF.

The CDR3 loop reads CASSQDAGLLMGTQYF. DNA for the CDR3: TGCGCCAGCAGCCAAGATGCAGGGCTCTTAATGGGTACGCAGTATTTT. The chain couples TRBV4-3 to TRBJ2-3; D might be TRBD1 (5 bases). V lost 0 bases and J 8 bases, leaving 18 bases between the germline ends. Germline V gene sequence: CDR1 LGHNA, CDR2 YSLEER. The CDR3 extends over 16 amino acids.

In its sample, this clone was seen a few times. The CDR3 region has the DNA TGTGCCAGCAGTTTGGGACAGATCTATGGCTACACCTTC. Translated, it gives CASSLGQIYGYTF. V usage is TRBV28 and J usage is TRBJ1-2; 7 bases line up with TRBD1. CDR1 is MDHEN and CDR2 is SYDVKM in the germline V gene. The CDR3 contains 13 residues. V was clipped by 3 bases and J by 4 bases; unmatched bases: 2.

V gene TRBV29-1 combines with J gene TRBJ2-7, with D tentatively TRBD1 (6 bases). The V and J ends lost 4 bases and 6 bases respectively, with 16 bases between them. CDR1 is SQVTM and CDR2 is ANQGSEA in the germline V gene. The CDR3 has 13 amino acids. The CDR3 sequence: CSVGSGEDGEQYF. The CDR3 nucleotides read TGCAGCGTTGGGTCAGGGGAAGATGGCGAGCAGTACTTC.

J is TRBJ2-7 and V is TRBV6-6, with TRBD1 as a possible D gene (6 bases). V dropped 6 bases and J dropped 3 bases, with 18 bases sitting between them. Germline values: CDR1 MNHNY, CDR2 SVGAGI (reference sequence). This CDR3 spans 15 amino acids. CDR3 coding DNA: TGTGCCAGCAGCCATGCGGCGGAACAGGGCTACGAGCAGTACTTC. Its translation is CASSHAAEQGYEQYF.

The chain joins TRBV29-1 to TRBJ1-1; D not resolved. CDR1 and CDR2 (germline): SQVTM, ANQGSEA. V was trimmed by 2 bases and J by 7 bases, leaving 8 bases between them. There are 11 residues in the CDR3. CDR3 sequence reads: CSVEYQNEAFF. CDR3 in DNA: TGCAGCGTTGAATACCAGAATGAAGCTTTCTTT.

The chain uses TRBV10-3 and TRBJ2-3, with 9 bases aligning to TRBD1. CDR1 is ENHRY, CDR2 SYGVKD, per germline. CDR3 length equals 18 residues. V gave up 4 bases and J gave up 5 bases; unmatched junction bases: 16. The CDR3 loop reads CAISGSRDREFEGDTQYF. The CDR3 DNA reads TGTGCCATCAGTGGGTCCCGGGACAGGGAGTTTGAGGGAGATACGCAGTATTTT.

The J gene is TRBJ2-1, the V gene TRBV4-3, with TRBD2 as a possible D gene (6 bases). CDR3 length: 17 amino acids. V was pared by 4 bases and J by 0 bases, with 16 bases between. The germline gives CDR1 LGHNA, CDR2 YSLEER. CDR3 loop: CASSRSRGTGSYNEQFF. The CDR3 DNA is TGCGCCAGCAGCCGAAGCCGGGGGACGGGCTCCTACAATGAGCAGTTCTTC.

The chain is built from TRBV4-3 and TRBJ2-1; the match to TRBD2 covers 13 bases. Trimming at V came to 4 bases and at J to 8 bases, leaving 5 bases not matched to a gene. This CDR3 has 15 amino acids. CDR1 is LGHNA and CDR2 is YSLEER in the germline V gene. CDR3 in DNA: TGCGCCAGCAGCCTTAGGACTAGCGGGAGTTATGAGCAGTTCTTC. Residues: CASSLRTSGSYEQFF.

The rearrangement uses TRBV18 and TRBJ1-6, with D hard to call. Germline V gene sequence: CDR1 KGHSH, CDR2 LQKENI. This CDR3 region has 17 residues. V lost 3 bases, J lost 2 bases, and 14 bases lay in between. CDR3 protein: CASSPEPRLAYNSPLHF. The CDR3 nucleotides read TGTGCCAGCTCACCTGAACCCAGGCTCGCCTATAATTCACCCCTCCACTTT.

The V call is TRBV19, the J call TRBJ2-2; 9 bases line up with TRBD2. The germline gives CDR1 LNHDA, CDR2 SQIVND (reference sequence). The CDR3 totals 14 residues. J lost 7 bases, V lost 7 bases, and 7 bases had no gene match. The DNA of the CDR3 is TGTGCCAGTAAGCGCGGGAGGGGGAACGGGGAGCTGTTTTTT. The encoded protein is CASKRGRGNGELFF. Full variable domain (outside the CDR3, taken from reference TRBV19 and TRBJ2-2): DGGITQSPKYLFRKEGQNVTLSCEQNLNHDAMYWYRQDPGQGLRLIYYSQIVNDFQKGDIAEGYSVSREKKESFPLTVTSAQKNPTAFYLCASKRGRGNGELFFGEGSRLTVL.

The J gene is TRBJ2-5, the V gene TRBV6-6, with 10 bases aligning to TRBD2. Losses at the gene ends were 0 bases for V and 3 bases for J; bases not matched to a gene: 4. Germline V lookup: CDR1 MNHNY, CDR2 SVGAGI (reference sequence). The CDR3 has 16 amino acids. Here the CDR3 reads CASSYSRLAGEETQYF. CDR3 coding DNA: TGTGCCAGCAGTTACTCTCGGCTAGCGGGAGAAGAGACCCAGTACTTC.